Here is one TCR beta chain with its context. The antigen is unknown. This sample also contains other DNA sequences that code for the same CDR3. This specimen belongs to a study of cytotoxic CD8 clonotypes in ibrutinib-treated CLL. Findings and caveats of the study: The study found baseline clonality above age-matched healthy donors, tracking circulating CD8+ T-cell counts.

The repertoire was sequenced with immunoSEQ multiplex PCR; TCRdb's copy has only in-frame clones and lacks some. Of about 160,000 clones listed, less than 85% are singletons. Between the trimmed V and J ends, which lost 4 bases and 0 bases, there was a span of 10 bases. The germline V gene has CDR1 SNHLY and CDR2 FYNNEI. The CDR3 is 15 residues long. Here the sequenced sample was PBMCs, taken after 24 months of ibrutinib treatment. The chain combines TRBV2 with TRBJ2-1, with D tentatively TRBD1 (6 bases). The receptor was derived from a human donor with chronic lymphocytic leukemia. CDR3 sequence (DNA): TGTGCCAGCAGTGTGGGCAGGGGCTCCTACAATGAGCAGTTCTTC. This translates into CASSVGRGSYNEQFF.